This T cell receptor (beta chain) was identified during a study of beta chain features in type 1 diabetes. General observations from the study: Among patients with Type 1 diabetes, TCRB CDR3s were moderately but significantly shorter in every one of the four CD4+ subsets.

Trimming shortened V by 2 bases and J by 1 base, and 6 bases separated the two germline ends. Germline lookup yields CDR1 SGHNT and CDR2 YYREEE (reference sequence). This CDR3 contains 13 residues. TCRB transcripts that were expressed got sequenced, as all of the isolated RNA had been reverse transcribed. Libraries were prepared by immunoSEQ multiplex PCR; TCRdb keeps only in-frame clonotypes and omits some of them. The data show 200,000 to 300,000 clones, roughly 22% seen once. Details on this clone: The antigen is not known.

The material sequenced was naive CD4+ T cells from blood. The source is a woman aged 35 to 49 with type 1 diabetes. The J gene is TRBJ2-5, the V gene TRBV5-4; D is uncertain. The CDR3 spells CASSFGSQETQYF. CDR3 DNA: TGTGCCAGCAGCTTTGGCAGCCAAGAGACCCAGTACTTC.